The rows below give T cell receptor beta chains drawn from one sample of a study of blood T cell repertoires in COVID-19. The repertoire was sequenced with immunoSEQ multiplex PCR; TCRdb's copy has only in-frame clones and lacks some. The table shows 300,000 or so clones, with 80% to 90% occurring only once. The sequenced material came from PBMCs or T cells enriched from blood (not recorded which). All receptors come from a woman aged 40 to 49 with acute COVID-19. Each CDR3 is given with its conserved first and last residue. The order of the fields is D gene, clone size, V gene, CDR3 protein. A D gene is named only where the DNA matches it firmly. Where a row states a size, it is once, few, many or the class of an expanded clone; other rows omit it.

d_call: NA; clone_size: NA; v_call: TRBV18; cdr3_aa: CASSQTGSTEAFF
d_call: TRBD2; clone_size: NA; v_call: TRBV9; cdr3_aa: CASSASGLAEVQETQYF
d_call: TRBD2; clone_size: NA; v_call: TRBV9; cdr3_aa: CASSFSGRAGNEQFF
d_call: NA; clone_size: NA; v_call: TRBV29-1; cdr3_aa: CSVGSQAASGANVLTF
d_call: TRBD2; clone_size: NA; v_call: TRBV7-2; cdr3_aa: CASSLTSGRSYNEQFF
d_call: TRBD1; clone_size: NA; v_call: TRBV7-3; cdr3_aa: CASSLSGDRAYEQYF
d_call: NA; clone_size: NA; v_call: TRBV5-6; cdr3_aa: CASSLSIDEQFF
d_call: NA; clone_size: NA; v_call: TRBV5-6; cdr3_aa: CASSPQGVEQYF
d_call: TRBD1; clone_size: NA; v_call: TRBV5-8; cdr3_aa: CASSLQGQAEAFF
d_call: NA; clone_size: NA; v_call: TRBV3-1/TRBV3-2; cdr3_aa: CASSQVRVGTEAFF
d_call: NA; clone_size: NA; v_call: TRBV7-2; cdr3_aa: CASSSRSGRSTEAFF
d_call: TRBD1; clone_size: once; v_call: TRBV28; cdr3_aa: CASSPGQSKPGELFF
d_call: TRBD2; clone_size: NA; v_call: TRBV28; cdr3_aa: CASSPTSGTNEQFF
d_call: TRBD1; clone_size: NA; v_call: TRBV7-9; cdr3_aa: CASSSVDYRGSIAEAFF
d_call: NA; clone_size: NA; v_call: TRBV6-2/TRBV6-3; cdr3_aa: CASSRWGVPGDTQYF
d_call: NA; clone_size: once; v_call: TRBV5-1; cdr3_aa: CASRRGNRSVNSHTEAFF
d_call: TRBD2; clone_size: NA; v_call: TRBV6-2/TRBV6-3; cdr3_aa: CASSLGPGGLYNEQFF
d_call: NA; clone_size: few; v_call: TRBV4-3; cdr3_aa: CASSLTVQSGQPQHF
d_call: NA; clone_size: NA; v_call: TRBV19; cdr3_aa: CASSTQQTTTEAFF
d_call: NA; clone_size: NA; v_call: TRBV4-1; cdr3_aa: CASSQVSGQSYNEQFF
d_call: NA; clone_size: NA; v_call: TRBV19; cdr3_aa: CASSLKWSGTLEQYF
d_call: NA; clone_size: NA; v_call: TRBV19; cdr3_aa: CASRPGQRIEKLFF
d_call: NA; clone_size: NA; v_call: TRBV5-8; cdr3_aa: CASRSGLLYEQYF
d_call: NA; clone_size: NA; v_call: TRBV24-1; cdr3_aa: CATSRGQWPQHF
d_call: TRBD1; clone_size: NA; v_call: TRBV4-3; cdr3_aa: CASSSSRGINTEAFF
d_call: NA; clone_size: NA; v_call: TRBV6-1; cdr3_aa: CASRRQDMNTEAFF
d_call: NA; clone_size: NA; v_call: TRBV12-5; cdr3_aa: CASGSDSFYEEQYF
d_call: TRBD1; clone_size: NA; v_call: TRBV6-2/TRBV6-3; cdr3_aa: CASRYRDSTEAFF
d_call: TRBD2; clone_size: NA; v_call: TRBV4-2; cdr3_aa: CASSQILPSGRVLISYNEQFF
d_call: TRBD2; clone_size: once; v_call: TRBV4-2; cdr3_aa: CASSQDGTSQSYNEQFF
d_call: TRBD1; clone_size: NA; v_call: TRBV20-1; cdr3_aa: CSASRDRNRGILYNEQFF
d_call: NA; clone_size: few; v_call: TRBV1; cdr3_aa: CTSRDKGRRWPLGYGYTF
d_call: TRBD2; clone_size: NA; v_call: TRBV11-2; cdr3_aa: CASSWTSGGFTDTQYF
d_call: TRBD1; clone_size: NA; v_call: TRBV25-1; cdr3_aa: CASDLGQGFITNEKLFF
d_call: NA; clone_size: NA; v_call: TRBV3-1/TRBV3-2; cdr3_aa: CASSPGNPGELFF
d_call: NA; clone_size: NA; v_call: TRBV2; cdr3_aa: CASSEQRGNQPQHF
d_call: NA; clone_size: NA; v_call: TRBV28; cdr3_aa: CATLLQGTYGYTF
d_call: NA; clone_size: NA; v_call: TRBV4-3; cdr3_aa: CASSQGDSTTYYGYTF
d_call: NA; clone_size: few; v_call: TRBV14; cdr3_aa: CASSQTGIGYGYTF
d_call: TRBD2; clone_size: NA; v_call: TRBV4-1; cdr3_aa: CASSHLITSGRSGNEQFF
d_call: NA; clone_size: NA; v_call: TRBV11-2; cdr3_aa: CASSSHRTGRVEKLFF
d_call: NA; clone_size: NA; v_call: TRBV7-9; cdr3_aa: CASSPNAGIRRVYPEAFF
d_call: NA; clone_size: NA; v_call: TRBV7-9; cdr3_aa: CASSFTADAGGYTF
d_call: TRBD2; clone_size: once; v_call: TRBV19; cdr3_aa: CASSPGRVPTDTQYF
d_call: TRBD2; clone_size: NA; v_call: TRBV25-1; cdr3_aa: CASSEYGRASPQYF
d_call: TRBD2; clone_size: NA; v_call: TRBV6-2/TRBV6-3; cdr3_aa: CASSLSGRPSPRHYEQYF
d_call: NA; clone_size: once; v_call: TRBV11-3; cdr3_aa: CASSSRTENTGELFF
d_call: NA; clone_size: NA; v_call: TRBV12-5; cdr3_aa: CASGTLDSYTEAFF